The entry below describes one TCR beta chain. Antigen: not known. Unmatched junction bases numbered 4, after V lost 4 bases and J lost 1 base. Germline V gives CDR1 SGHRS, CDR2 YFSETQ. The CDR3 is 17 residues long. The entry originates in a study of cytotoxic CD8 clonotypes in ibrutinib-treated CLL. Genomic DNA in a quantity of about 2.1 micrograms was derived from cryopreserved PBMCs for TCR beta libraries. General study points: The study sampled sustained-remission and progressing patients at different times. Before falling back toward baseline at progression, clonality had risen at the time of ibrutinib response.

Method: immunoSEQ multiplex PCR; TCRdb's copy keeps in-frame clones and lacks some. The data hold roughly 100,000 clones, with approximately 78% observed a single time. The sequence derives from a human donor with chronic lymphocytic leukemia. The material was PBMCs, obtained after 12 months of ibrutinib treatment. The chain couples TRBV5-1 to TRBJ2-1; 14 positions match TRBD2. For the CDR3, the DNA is TGCGCCAGCAGCCCCCGGACTAGCGGGGGGTCCTACAATGAGCAGTTCTTC. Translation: CASSPRTSGGSYNEQFF.